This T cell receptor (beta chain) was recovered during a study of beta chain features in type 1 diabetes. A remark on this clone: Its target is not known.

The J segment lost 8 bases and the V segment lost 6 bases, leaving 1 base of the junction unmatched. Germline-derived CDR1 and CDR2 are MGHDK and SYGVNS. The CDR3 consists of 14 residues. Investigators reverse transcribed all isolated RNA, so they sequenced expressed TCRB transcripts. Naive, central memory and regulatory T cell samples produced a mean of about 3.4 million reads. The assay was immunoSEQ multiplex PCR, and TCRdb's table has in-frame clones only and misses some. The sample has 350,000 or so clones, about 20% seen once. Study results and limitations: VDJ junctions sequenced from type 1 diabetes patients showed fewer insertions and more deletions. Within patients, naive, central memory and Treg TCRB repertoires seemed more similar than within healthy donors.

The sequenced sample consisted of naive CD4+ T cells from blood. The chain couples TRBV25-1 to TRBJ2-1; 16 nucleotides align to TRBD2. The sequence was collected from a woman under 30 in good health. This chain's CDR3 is CASSGTSGRDEQFF. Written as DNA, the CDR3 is TGTGCCAGCAGCGGGACTAGCGGGAGGGATGAGCAGTTCTTC.